This entry lists 7 T cell receptor beta chains sequenced from one sample in a study of OX40 agonist ivuxolimab in advanced cancers. The method was immunoSEQ multiplex PCR; TCRdb's version includes in-frame clones alone and lacks a portion of them. This sample has 90,000 to 130,000 clones, with approximately 89% found just once. Here the sequenced sample was CD4+ or CD8+ T cells sorted from blood, taken in a trial of the OX40 agonist ivuxolimab. The receptor source for this set is an adult with an advanced solid tumor such as melanoma, head and neck, liver or kidney cancer.

The J gene is TRBJ2-1, the V gene TRBV9, with 7 bases aligning to TRBD2. Germline CDR1 is SGDLS and CDR2 is YYNGEE. CDR3 length equals 16 residues. J gave up 14 bases and V 3 bases, and 20 bases lay outside the gene matches. The CDR3 region has the DNA TGTGCCAGCAGCGAGGGGTTGGCGGGAGCCCCCCGCGTAGAGTTCTTC. This gives the protein CASSEGLAGAPRVEFF. The whole variable domain, filled in from reference TRBV9 and TRBJ2-1, reads DSGVTQTPKHLITATGQRVTLRCSPRSGDLSVYWYQQSLDQGLQFLIQYYNGEERAKGNILERFSAQQFPDLHSELNLSSLELGDSALYFCASSEGLAGAPRVEFFGPGTRLTVL.

V is TRBV2 and J is TRBJ1-2; no reliable D call. The CDR3 runs to 14 residues. The germline V and J ends were trimmed by 0 bases and 0 bases, with 5 bases remaining between them. Per the germline V gene, CDR1 is SNHLY and CDR2 is FYNNEI. DNA of the CDR3: TGTGCCAGCAGTGAAGCGAAAGCTAACTATGGCTACACCTTC. Translating it yields CASSEAKANYGYTF.

The gene calls are TRBV5-6 and TRBJ2-2; D remains unclear. Germline assignment: CDR1 SGHDT and CDR2 YYEEEE. The CDR3 spans 13 residues. Between the trimmed V and J ends, which lost 5 bases and 1 base, there was a span of 6 bases. CDR3 nucleotides: TGTGCCAGCAGTCAGTTGAACACCGGGGAGCTGTTTTTT. Residues: CASSQLNTGELFF. Using reference TRBV5-6 and TRBJ2-2 for the parts outside the CDR3, the full variable domain is DAGVTQSPTHLIKTRGQQVTLRCSPKSGHDTVSWYQQALGQGPQFIFQYYEEEERQRGNFPDRFSGHQFPNYSSELNVNALLLGDSALYLCASSQLNTGELFFGEGSRLTVL.

This rearrangement joins TRBV19 to TRBJ2-1; TRBD2 matches 8 bases. Per the germline V gene, CDR1 is LNHDA and CDR2 is SQIVND (reference sequence). CDR3 size: 15 residues. V lost 7 bases to trimming and J lost 8 bases; unmatched junction nucleotides: 13. CDR3 amino acids: CASIRSSGGGYEQFF. The CDR3 DNA is TGTGCCAGTATTCGCTCCAGCGGGGGAGGCTATGAGCAGTTCTTC.

The chain combines TRBV29-1 with TRBJ2-1; D call uncertain. Between the trimmed V and J ends, which lost 1 base and 0 bases, there was a span of 13 bases. Germline V gene data show CDR1 as SQVTM and CDR2 as ANQGSEA. The CDR3 covers 16 residues. CDR3 region: CSVEVSGQLSYNEQFF. DNA for the CDR3: TGCAGCGTTGAAGTCTCCGGGCAACTCTCCTACAATGAGCAGTTCTTC.

The rearrangement uses TRBV25-1 and TRBJ2-5; a weak D match, TRBD2 (6 bases). There are 15 residues in the CDR3. The V end was cut by 5 bases, the J end by 4 bases, with 17 bases between. In germline, CDR1 is MGHDK, CDR2 SYGVNS. CDR3 amino acids: CASSPGQGGGETQYF. DNA for the CDR3: TGTGCCAGCAGTCCGGGCCAGGGAGGCGGAGAGACCCAGTACTTC.

V and J are TRBV6-6 and TRBJ1-5, with TRBD1 matching over 9 bases. Germline CDR1 MNHNY, CDR2 SVGAGI (reference sequence). This CDR3 comprises 15 residues. V shed 6 bases, J shed 6 bases, and the junction held 9 bases outside the gene matches. In nucleotides, the CDR3 is TGTGCCAGCAGACCCGGGACAGGGCAGGGTCAGCCCCAGCATTTT. This gives the protein CASRPGTGQGQPQHF.